The subject of this entry is one T cell receptor (beta chain). Its target is unknown. With a J-beta primer mix and a sample-barcoded 5' primer, a second PCR ran roughly 6 to 11 cycles. TCRdb used MiXCR to reprocess the 5' RACE reads, holding one entry per CDR3 protein. The sample carries about 1.5 million distinct CDR3 sequences, 42% recorded once. The data were taken from a study of blood T cells in healthy people across ages. Study-wide points: The fall in TCR beta diversity per million T cells was roughly linear with age.

Healthy Russian Caucasian donors spanned ages 6 to 90 years. CDR3 length equals 15 residues. V shed 6 bases, J shed 3 bases, and the junction held 8 bases outside the gene matches. The receptor's source is a woman between 18 and 29 years old in good health. The V and J genes are TRBV12-3 or TRBV12-4 and TRBJ2-7; TRBD1 matches 10 bases. Sequencing was carried out using blood. CDR3 DNA: TGTGCCAGCAGCTCCGGGACAGGGGTATTCTACGAGCAGTACTTC. Residues: CASSSGTGVFYEQYF.